These T cell receptor beta chains were read from a single sample in a study of T cell responses to AZD1222 COVID-19 vaccine. TCRdb's table, derived via immunoSEQ multiplex PCR, lists solely in-frame clones and lacks some. The sample has 90,000 to 150,000 clones, approximately 91% seen once. Source: peripheral blood, taken on day 0 of AZD1222 vaccination. The receptors here all came from an adult in good health. The CDR3 runs from the conserved cysteine through the conserved F or W. The D gene is left open where the match is weak. Clone sizes are given selectively: once, few, many, or a class where the clone is expanded.

j_gene,v_gene,d_gene,abundance,CDR3aa,CDR3nt
TRBJ1-5,TRBV19,-,-,CASSILQDSHQPQHF,TGTGCCAGTAGTATACTCCAGGACAGTCACCAGCCCCAGCATTTT
TRBJ2-7,TRBV30,-,-,CAWSQGTSYEQYF,TGTGCCTGGAGTCAAGGTACCTCCTACGAGCAGTACTTC
TRBJ1-2,TRBV2,-,-,CASISYGRASTF,TGTGCCAGCATCTCGTACGGGCGGGCTTCAACCTTC
TRBJ2-1,TRBV7-2,TRBD2,-,CASTIGLAGVTEQFF,TGTGCCAGCACCATAGGGTTAGCGGGAGTGACTGAGCAGTTCTTC
TRBJ1-5,TRBV28,-,-,CASSLPTGGLQPQHF,TGTGCCAGCAGTTTGCCAACAGGAGGTCTTCAGCCCCAGCATTTT
TRBJ2-1,TRBV5-1,TRBD2,-,CASSLDGGRALDEQFF,TGCGCCAGCAGCTTGGATGGCGGGAGGGCCTTGGATGAGCAGTTCTTC
TRBJ1-2,TRBV6-1,-,-,CASSEGSNYGYTF,TGTGCCAGCAGTGAAGGCAGTAACTATGGCTACACCTTC
TRBJ1-5,TRBV25-1,-,-,CASNQGNQPQHF,TGTGCCAGCAACCAGGGGAATCAGCCCCAGCATTTT
TRBJ1-2,TRBV5-6,-,-,CASSLYGHGYTF,TGTGCCAGCAGCTTGTACGGGCATGGCTACACCTTC
TRBJ2-3,TRBV5-4,TRBD2,few,CASSIPLAGGSGDTQYF,TGTGCCAGCAGCATACCACTAGCGGGAGGTTCTGGAGATACGCAGTATTTT
TRBJ1-5,TRBV9,-,-,CASSGGYSNQPQHF,TGTGCCAGCAGCGGCGGTTATAGCAATCAGCCCCAGCATTTT
TRBJ2-1,TRBV5-1,-,-,CASSRSGSYNEQFF,TGCGCCAGCAGTCGGAGCGGCTCCTACAATGAGCAGTTCTTC
TRBJ2-2,TRBV12-2,-,-,CASRLVERSGRTNTGELFF,TGTGCAAGTCGCTTAGTAGAAAGGAGCGGGAGGACGAACACCGGGGAGCTGTTTTTT
TRBJ2-3,TRBV5-1,TRBD1,-,CASSLDRGRTDTQYF,TGCGCCAGCAGCTTGGACAGGGGGCGCACAGATACGCAGTATTTT
TRBJ2-7,TRBV7-2,TRBD2,-,CASSLGGSGEQYF,TGTGCCAGCAGCTTAGGCGGGAGTGGCGAGCAGTACTTC
TRBJ1-5,TRBV30,TRBD1,-,CAWSVGTGGQPQHF,TGTGCCTGGAGTGTTGGGACAGGGGGTCAGCCCCAGCATTTT
TRBJ2-1,TRBV6-1,TRBD2,-,CASSEQGLLAGEVSYNEQFF,TGTGCCAGCAGTGAGCAGGGATTACTAGCGGGAGAAGTAAGCTACAATGAGCAGTTCTTC
TRBJ2-5,TRBV24-1,-,-,CATSDGPAAQETQYF,TGTGCCACCAGTGATGGACCGGCCGCGCAAGAGACCCAGTACTTC
TRBJ1-1,TRBV30,-,-,CAWSVRSGFMNTEAFF,TGTGCCTGGAGTGTACGATCGGGATTCATGAACACTGAAGCTTTCTTT
TRBJ1-6,TRBV5-1,TRBD1,once,CASSLEQGSSPLHF,TGCGCCAGCAGCTTGGAACAGGGGAGCTCACCCCTCCACTTT
TRBJ1-4,TRBV5-1,-,-,CASKLGRGGEKLFF,TGCGCCAGCAAATTAGGGAGAGGGGGTGAAAAACTGTTTTTT
TRBJ1-1,TRBV30,-,-,CASRTVNTEAFF,TGTGCCTCCCGGACAGTTAACACTGAAGCTTTCTTT
TRBJ1-2,TRBV4-1,-,-,CASSQEQGPNYGYTF,TGCGCCAGCAGCCAAGAACAGGGCCCGAACTATGGCTACACCTTC
TRBJ1-5,TRBV2,-,-,CASSVRDSNQPQHF,TGTGCCAGCAGTGTCCGGGACAGCAATCAGCCCCAGCATTTT
TRBJ2-1,TRBV11-3,TRBD2,-,CASSRLAGAREQFF,TGTGCCAGCAGCAGACTAGCGGGAGCTCGTGAGCAGTTCTTC